The next 19 T cell receptor beta chains were all read from a single sample in a study of cytomegalovirus exposure and HLA in healthy donors. 60 Vbeta and 13 Jbeta primers were used in PCR. The repertoire was sequenced with immunoSEQ multiplex PCR; TCRdb's copy has only in-frame clones and lacks some. The sample lists more than 150,000 clones, around 86% occurring once. Material: PBMCs. Source of these receptors: a man in his forties or fifties in good health and CMV-seronegative.

There are a few counts of this clone. This sequence joins TRBV10-3 and TRBJ2-3; D gene ambiguous. Germline values: CDR1 ENHRY, CDR2 SYGVKD. This CDR3 is built from 12 residues. Trimming left V 4 bases short and J 4 bases short, with 6 bases between. This chain's CDR3 is CAISATADTQYF. The CDR3 DNA reads TGTGCCATCAGTGCCACAGCAGATACGCAGTATTTT.

This clone was detected once. The rearrangement joins TRBV30 to TRBJ1-1, with D possibly TRBD1 on 5 matching bases. V was trimmed by 7 bases and J by 4 bases, leaving 16 bases between them. The CDR3 has 13 residues. CDR1 GTSNPN and CDR2 SVGIG come from the germline V gene (reference sequence). CDR3 DNA: TGTGCCTCCTATAACAGGATCCTCACTGAAGCTTTCTTT. Its protein product is CASYNRILTEAFF.

The chain combines TRBV9 with TRBJ2-5; a weak D match, TRBD1 (5 bases). Trimming stripped 4 bases from V and 0 bases from J, with 16 bases between. The CDR3 is made up of 16 amino acids. From germline, CDR1 is SGDLS and CDR2 YYNGEE. The DNA for the CDR3 is TGTGCCAGCAGCCCACGCCAGGGTCATCACCAAGAGACCCAGTACTTC. Amino acids: CASSPRQGHHQETQYF.

The CDR3 coding sequence is TGTGCCAGCAGCCCTTGGCAGACTAACTATGGCTACACCTTC. This encodes CASSPWQTNYGYTF. The V call is TRBV14, the J call TRBJ1-2; no definite D call. The V end was cut by 4 bases, the J end by 0 bases, with 9 bases between. CDR1 is SGHDN and CDR2 is FVKESK in the germline V gene. This CDR3 has 14 residues. The variable domain in full, completed from reference TRBV14 and TRBJ1-2, reads EAGVTQFPSHSVIEKGQTVTLRCDPISGHDNLYWYRRVMGKEIKFLLHFVKESKQDESGMPNNRFLAERTGGTYSTLKVQPAELEDSGVYFCASSPWQTNYGYTFGSGTRLTVV.

This clone was seen a handful of times. The chain uses TRBV7-2 and TRBJ1-1; perhaps TRBD1 as D (6 bases). CDR1 SGHTA and CDR2 FQGNSA come from the germline V gene. The CDR3 has 15 amino acids. Trimming stripped 5 bases from V and 4 bases from J, with 17 bases between. For the CDR3, the DNA is TGTGCCAGCAGCACCCAACAGGGCTCGGGCACTGAAGCTTTCTTT. This gives the protein CASSTQQGSGTEAFF.

This chain uses TRBV2 with TRBJ2-1, with TRBD2 matching over 14 bases. Per the germline V gene, CDR1 is SNHLY and CDR2 is FYNNEI. V lost 6 bases to trimming and J lost 8 bases; unmatched junction nucleotides: 9. This CDR3 spans 16 amino acids. CDR3: CASSKGLAGVLDEQFF. The CDR3, as DNA: TGTGCCAGCAGCAAGGGACTAGCGGGAGTGTTGGATGAGCAGTTCTTC.

The chain links TRBV28 to TRBJ1-2; no clear D gene. The CDR3 spans 14 residues. Germline CDR1 and CDR2: MDHEN and SYDVKM. Trimming removed 1 base at V and 1 base at J, with 7 bases between. In DNA, the CDR3 is TGTGCCAGCAGTTTATACCGGGGTAACTATGGCTACACCTTC. Translated, it gives CASSLYRGNYGYTF.

The chain links TRBV18 to TRBJ1-2; D is ambiguous. The CDR3 has 14 amino acids. Trimming shortened V by 4 bases and J by 2 bases, and 11 bases separated the two germline ends. Germline V gene lookup returns CDR1 KGHSH and CDR2 LQKENI. CDR3 coding DNA: TGTGCCAGCTCACAACAGAGTGAGAACTATGGCTACACCTTC. Its protein is CASSQQSENYGYTF. The entire variable domain, with the rest obtained from reference TRBV18 and TRBJ1-2, is as follows: NAGVMQNPRHLVRRRGQEARLRCSPMKGHSHVYWYRQLPEEGLKFMVYLQKENIIDESGMPKERFSAEFPKEGPSILRIQQVVRGDSAAYFCASSQQSENYGYTFGSGTRLTVV.

Of note for this clone: Distinct nucleotide sequences in the sample also encode this CDR3. This chain links TRBV11-3 with TRBJ1-1; D ambiguous. This CDR3 spans 13 amino acids. Deletions cut 1 base from V and 1 base from J, with 4 bases between. CDR1 is SGHNT, CDR2 YENEEA, per germline. CDR3 protein: CASSLGENTEAFF. The CDR3 coding sequence is TGTGCCAGCAGCTTAGGCGAGAACACTGAAGCTTTCTTT.

This chain connects TRBV6-5 to TRBJ2-7; TRBD2 aligns across 8 bases. From germline, CDR1 is MNHEY and CDR2 SVGAGI. CDR3 length equals 15 residues. V lost 2 bases and J lost 3; bases outside the gene matches: 6. CDR3 coding DNA: TGTGCCAGCAGTTACATTAGCGGGATAGACTACGAGCAGTACTTC. Translated, it gives CASSYISGIDYEQYF.

The chain is built from TRBV19 and TRBJ1-2; possibly TRBD1 for D (6 bases). Germline loops: CDR1 LNHDA, CDR2 SQIVND (reference sequence). This CDR3 has 13 amino acids. V was cut by 7 bases and J by 7 bases, with 16 bases left in between. CDR3 sequence reads: CASNVQGSGGYTF. DNA for the CDR3: TGTGCCAGTAATGTACAGGGTAGTGGTGGCTACACCTTC.

This clone was counted a few times. The J gene is TRBJ2-7, the V gene TRBV5-1; TRBD2 agrees at 7 bases. The CDR3 is 15 residues long. CDR1 SGHRS and CDR2 YFSETQ come from the germline V gene. The junction had 14 bases not matched to a gene; V was cut back by 4 bases and J by 7 bases. Here the CDR3 DNA reads TGCGCCAGCAGCCCCCAGCGGGACGTGGTCGGGGAGCAGTACTTC. This sequence encodes CASSPQRDVVGEQYF.

The sample holds a few counts of this clone. The chain combines TRBV6-5 with TRBJ1-2; TRBD1 aligns across 9 bases. The V segment lost 0 bases and the J segment 6 bases; nucleotides outside the gene matches: 8. CDR3 length: 16 residues. Germline CDR1 and CDR2: MNHEY and SVGAGI. The DNA for the CDR3 is TGTGCCAGCAGTTACTCCCGACTAGGGACAGGGAATGGCTACACCTTC. It specifies CASSYSRLGTGNGYTF.

The chain combines TRBV27 with TRBJ2-5, with D possibly being TRBD1 (5 bases). CDR3 length: 12 residues. Germline-derived CDR1 and CDR2 are MNHEY and SMNVEV (reference sequence). Trimming shortened V by 9 bases and J by 4 bases, and 12 bases separated the two germline ends. CDR3 protein: CARGRTRETQYF. Here the CDR3 DNA reads TGTGCCAGGGGGCGGACACGAGAGACCCAGTACTTC.

This chain uses TRBV2 with TRBJ2-1, with 9 bases aligning to TRBD1. This CDR3 region has 14 residues. V was pared by 7 bases and J by 8 bases, with 9 bases of the junction left unmatched. Germline CDR1 is SNHLY and CDR2 is FYNNEI. The DNA of the CDR3 is TGTGCCAGCAATGGACAGGGGCGGGTCGATGAGCAGTTCTTC. This gives the protein CASNGQGRVDEQFF. Drawing the rest from reference TRBV2 and TRBJ2-1, the complete variable domain is EPEVTQTPSHQVTQMGQEVILRCVPISNHLYFYWYRQILGQKVEFLVSFYNNEISEKSEIFDDQFSVERPDGSNFTLKIRSTKLEDSAMYFCASNGQGRVDEQFFGPGTRLTVL.

This chain links TRBV7-3 with TRBJ1-2; D is ambiguous. The CDR3 sequence is 15 residues long. Germline V lookup: CDR1 SGHTA, CDR2 FQGTGA. Trimming shortened V by 2 bases and J by 4 bases, and 14 bases separated the two germline ends. Written as DNA, the CDR3 is TGTGCCAGCAGCTTAGTCCAGGCGTACTTCTATGGCTACACCTTC. It translates to CASSLVQAYFYGYTF.

This clone was seen more than once but under ten times. The chain couples TRBV6-6 to TRBJ2-5, with D maybe TRBD2 (6 bases). Germline CDR1 MNHNY, CDR2 SVGAGI (reference sequence). The CDR3 is made up of 16 amino acids. Between the trimmed V and J ends, which lost 4 bases and 2 bases, there was a span of 17 bases. The CDR3: CASSSKRVPLQETQYF. DNA of the CDR3: TGTGCCAGCAGTTCCAAGCGGGTACCTTTACAAGAGACCCAGTACTTC.

The count of this clone is one. The rearrangement joins TRBV28 to TRBJ1-5; maybe TRBD1 (6 bases). The germline gives CDR1 MDHEN, CDR2 SYDVKM. The CDR3 contains 15 residues. V lost 6 bases and J lost 1, with 13 bases in between. CDR3 loop: CASRTGRQSNQPQHF. CDR3 sequence (DNA): TGTGCCAGCAGAACAGGGCGACAAAGCAATCAGCCCCAGCATTTT.

J is TRBJ1-1 and V is TRBV28; possible D gene TRBD1, 6 bases. Germline CDR1 reads MDHEN; CDR2 reads SYDVKM. The CDR3 has 14 residues. V dropped 5 bases and J dropped 3 bases, with 13 bases sitting between them. The CDR3 DNA follows: TGTGCCAGCAGTCAACCTGGACAGTACACTGAAGCTTTCTTT. It encodes CASSQPGQYTEAFF.